A selection of T cell receptor beta chains follows, all from one sample in a study of cytomegalovirus exposure and HLA in healthy donors. Method: immunoSEQ multiplex PCR; TCRdb's copy keeps in-frame clones and lacks some. The table lists around 31,000 clones. The sample consisted of PBMCs. All receptors derive from a female donor in good health and CMV-seronegative. CDR3s include the opening cysteine and the closing phenylalanine or tryptophan. The order of the fields is CDR3 DNA, CDR3 protein, D gene, V gene, J gene. The D gene is left open where the match is weak.

TGCGCCAGCAGCCAAGATGTTTGGGAGGCCACTGAAGCTTTCTTT	CASSQDVWEATEAFF	-	TRBV4-1	TRBJ1-1
TGTGCCAGTAACCGCGATTCTGGGGGGGGGCCTCTCTTC	CASNRDSGGGPLF	-	TRBV19	TRBJ2-1
TGTGCCAGCAGCGTAGCCCCGACAGGGAAGAGTACAGATACGCAGTATTTT	CASSVAPTGKSTDTQYF	TRBD1	TRBV9	TRBJ2-3
TGTGCCAGCAGTCCACCCAGACAGGCACCGTTGTTCTTC	CASSPPRQAPLFF	-	TRBV2	TRBJ2-1
TGTGCCAGCAGCGTAGCGGTAGGACAGTTTAACAATGAGCAGTTCTTC	CASSVAVGQFNNEQFF	-	TRBV9	TRBJ2-1
TGCGCCGGAGGACAGGGTTCCTACGAGCAGTACTTC	CAGGQGSYEQYF	TRBD1	TRBV10-2	TRBJ2-7
TGTGCCACCAGCAGAGGTCGACAGGCCTCTAATGAAAAACTGTTTTTT	CATSRGRQASNEKLFF	-	TRBV15	TRBJ1-4
TGTGCCAGTAGTAGACAGGGGGCTGGATACGAGCAGTACTTC	CASSRQGAGYEQYF	TRBD1	TRBV19	TRBJ2-7
TGTGCCAGCAGCTTAGATGGCAGGCCGCTTGCAACTAATGAAAAACTGTTTTTT	CASSLDGRPLATNEKLFF	-	TRBV11-2	TRBJ1-4
TGTGCCAGCAGCGCAAGAGGGGGTACTGGCTACACCTTC	CASSARGGTGYTF	-	TRBV9	TRBJ1-2
TGCGCCAGCAGCTGGGTGGACACTGTGGAGCAGTACTTC	CASSWVDTVEQYF	-	TRBV5-1	TRBJ2-7
TGTGCCAGCAGTGAGCCCGGACAGGGCCCCTATGGCTACACCTTC	CASSEPGQGPYGYTF	TRBD1	TRBV6-1	TRBJ1-2
TGTGCCAGCAGCCTGAGCGGGGGGGCCGGAGATGAGCAGTTCTTC	CASSLSGGAGDEQFF	TRBD2	TRBV9	TRBJ2-1
TGTGCCAGCAGTGAAAGGACAGGGGTCAAAAACATTCAGTACTTC	CASSERTGVKNIQYF	TRBD1	TRBV2	TRBJ2-4
TGTGCCAGCTCACCCCTCTCCGGGACAGCGAATAACTATGGCTACACCTTC	CASSPLSGTANNYGYTF	TRBD1	TRBV18	TRBJ1-2
TGTGCCAGCAGTAGGGGGACAGGCGGGAATTATGGCTACACCTTC	CASSRGTGGNYGYTF	TRBD1	TRBV6-1	TRBJ1-2
TGCGCCAGCAGCTCCTACCCCGCCGGGGGCGAGCAGTACTTC	CASSSYPAGGEQYF	-	TRBV5-1	TRBJ2-7
TGTGCCAGCCGCACTCGGAGATACAATCAGCCCCAGCATTTT	CASRTRRYNQPQHF	-	TRBV6-5	TRBJ1-5
TGTGCCAGCAGTGATACGGCGTCTAGCGGGGGGTTAGCCTACGAGCAGTACTTC	CASSDTASSGGLAYEQYF	TRBD2	TRBV25-1	TRBJ2-7
TGTGCCAGCAGGTCACTGGGGACTAGCCTTGACAATGAGCAGTTCTTC	CASRSLGTSLDNEQFF	TRBD2	TRBV11-3	TRBJ2-1
TGTGCCAGCAGTTACTTGTCGGGGAACAATGAGCAGTTCTTC	CASSYLSGNNEQFF	-	TRBV6-5	TRBJ2-1
TGTGCCAGCAGTTGGGACAGGGGGCTCGAGCAGTACTTC	CASSWDRGLEQYF	TRBD1	TRBV6-7	TRBJ2-7
TGCAGCGTTATGCAATGGACAGGGTCGGCCGGGGAGCTGTTTTTT	CSVMQWTGSAGELFF	TRBD1	TRBV29-1	TRBJ2-2
TGTGCCAGCAGTTTGTGGACACACTATGGCTACACCTTC	CASSLWTHYGYTF	-	TRBV28	TRBJ1-2
TGTGCCAGCAGCCTAACCGCGGCTAGCATAGACGAGCAGTTCTTC	CASSLTAASIDEQFF	-	TRBV5-4	TRBJ2-1
TGTGCCAGCAGCGCCCCATCACGGGGGGATCGGAGCTATGGCTACACCTTC	CASSAPSRGDRSYGYTF	-	TRBV9	TRBJ1-2
TGCAGGGGACAGGGGACTGAAGCTTTCTTT	CRGQGTEAFF	TRBD1	TRBV20-1	TRBJ1-1
TGTGCCAGCAGCTCAAGACAGGGTGCCTACGAGCAGTACTTC	CASSSRQGAYEQYF	TRBD1	TRBV11-2	TRBJ2-7
TGTGCCAGCAGCCGCGGAGCGAACACTGAAGCTTTCTTT	CASSRGANTEAFF	-	TRBV5-8	TRBJ1-1
TGTGCCAGTAGTATAGAACGGGGTAATTCACCCCTCCACTTT	CASSIERGNSPLHF	-	TRBV19	TRBJ1-6
TGCGCCAGCAGCCAAGGGGGGCGAGGGGTTTGGGAACAGAACACTGAAGCTTTCTTT	CASSQGGRGVWEQNTEAFF	-	TRBV4-3	TRBJ1-1
TGTGCCAGCAGTGTAACACAGGGCCCCTACGAGCAGTACTTC	CASSVTQGPYEQYF	-	TRBV27	TRBJ2-7
TGTGCCAGCAGCCCTGACAGGGGCACAGATACGCAGTATTTT	CASSPDRGTDTQYF	TRBD1	TRBV11-3	TRBJ2-3
TGTGCCAGCAGTCAAACGGGAGGGAGAAAAGCTTTCTTT	CASSQTGGRKAFF	-	TRBV28	TRBJ1-1